Shown below are 14 T cell receptor beta chains from a single sample sequenced in a study of naive and memory T cell subsets listed by TCRdb under 2017. Results the study describes overall, beyond this receptor: A few larger clonotypes were present in naive repertoires, particularly the CD8 repertoires, and these clonotypes were possibly memory cells re-expressing CD45RA.

Their specific antigens are unknown. Preparation of the library involved UMI-ligation and nested PCR. Sequencing used an Illumina MiSeq. To cover both TRBC1 and TRBC2, the beta constant-region primer consisted of an equimolar mix of two oligonucleotides. Four rounds of PCR, combining the SP2 primer with nested alpha and beta constant-region primers, were used to amplify the ligated cDNA. TCRdb reprocessed the public reads (quality trimming at Q25 with fastp, clone calling with MiXCR) and kept in-frame beta chains. Rows with a matching CDR3 protein are joined into one entry that keeps the most common DNA and genes. The sample table holds under 150,000 distinct CDR3 sequences, of which about a fifth were seen once. Together, the top ten hold 0.6% to 0.8% of the sample. The sequencing sample was made of naive CD8+ T cells from blood. The cell subset or site label corresponds to: naive T cells, CD45RA high CD27+. The receptors stem from a human donor in good health.

V and J are TRBV5-1 and TRBJ1-1; D possibly corresponds to TRBD1 (6 bases). In germline, CDR1 is SGHRS, CDR2 YFSETQ. Trimming left V 5 bases short and J 4 bases short, with 15 bases between. This CDR3 is built from 14 residues. DNA of the CDR3: TGCGCCAGCAGAACAGGGACGGAGTTCACTGAAGCTTTCTTT. Residues: CASRTGTEFTEAFF.

This clonotype was observed a few times. The chain is built from TRBV20-1 and TRBJ2-7; TRBD1 might be the D (5 bases). CDR1 is DFQATT, CDR2 SNEGSKA, per germline (reference sequence). V lost 0 bases and J 4 bases, leaving 13 bases between the germline ends. The CDR3 totals 14 residues. The CDR3 sequence is CSARDLGAVYEQYF. The CDR3 DNA reads TGCAGTGCTAGAGATTTAGGGGCAGTTTACGAGCAGTACTTC.

This clonotype was seen a handful of times. For the CDR3, the DNA is TGCAGCGTTGACGGCTGGGACAGCATACAAGAGACCCAGTACTTC. Encoded protein: CSVDGWDSIQETQYF. The chain combines TRBV29-1 with TRBJ2-5; 7 bases match TRBD1. Germline CDR1 is SQVTM and CDR2 is ANQGSEA. There are 15 residues in the CDR3. The V segment lost 3 bases and the J segment 2 bases; nucleotides outside the gene matches: 9.

The V gene is TRBV7-9, the J gene TRBJ2-7; TRBD1 aligns across 7 bases. The CDR3 is made up of 14 amino acids. V was clipped by 8 bases and J by 2 bases; unmatched bases: 9. Per the germline V gene, CDR1 is SEHNR and CDR2 is FQNEAQ (reference sequence). This chain's CDR3 is CASSPTGRPYEQYF. Written as DNA, the CDR3 is TGTGCCAGCTCCCCGACAGGGCGGCCCTACGAGCAGTACTTC.

The chain joins TRBV5-4 to TRBJ2-2, with 13 bases that match TRBD2. This CDR3 has 18 amino acids. The ends lost 4 bases at V and 2 bases at J; junction bases unmatched: 8. CDR1 and CDR2 from the germline V gene are SGHNT and YYREEE (reference sequence). The CDR3 region is CASSPGLAGKDNTGELFF. DNA for the CDR3: TGTGCCAGCAGCCCGGGACTAGCGGGGAAGGATAACACCGGGGAGCTGTTTTTT.

The V call is TRBV7-2, the J call TRBJ2-7; possible D gene TRBD2, 7 bases. V gave up 5 bases and J gave up 2 bases, with 13 bases separating them. This CDR3 has 14 amino acids. Per germline, CDR1 SGHTA and CDR2 FQGNSA. CDR3 coding DNA: TGTGCCAGCAGCCCTAGGGGGGGCCCCTACGAGCAGTACTTC. It specifies CASSPRGGPYEQYF. The variable domain in full, completed from reference TRBV7-2 and TRBJ2-7, reads GAGVSQSPSNKVTEKGKDVELRCDPISGHTALYWYRQSLGQGLEFLIYFQGNSAPDKSGLPSDRFSAERTGGSVSTLTIQRTQQEDSAVYLCASSPRGGPYEQYFGPGTRLTVT.

The table lists this clonotype with many counts. V gene TRBV28 combines with J gene TRBJ2-7; TRBD1 matches 7 bases. The germline V gene has CDR1 MDHEN and CDR2 SYDVKM. The J segment lost 3 bases and the V segment lost 3 bases, leaving 5 bases of the junction unmatched. The CDR3 loop spans 14 amino acids. In nucleotides, the CDR3 is TGTGCCAGCAGTTTCCGGGACAGTAACTACGAGCAGTACTTC. Amino acids: CASSFRDSNYEQYF. The whole variable domain, filled in from reference TRBV28 and TRBJ2-7, reads DVKVTQSSRYLVKRTGEKVFLECVQDMDHENMFWYRQDPGLGLRLIYFSYDVKMKEKGDIPEGYSVSREKKERFSLILESASTNQTSMYLCASSFRDSNYEQYFGPGTRLTVT.

The chain couples TRBV7-2 to TRBJ2-1, with TRBD1 matching over 8 bases. V lost 5 bases to trimming and J lost 6 bases; unmatched junction nucleotides: 12. CDR3 length: 16 amino acids. Germline V gene data show CDR1 as SGHTA and CDR2 as FQGNSA. CDR3 nucleotide sequence: TGTGCCAGCAGCGCGGCTACAGGGGGGCCAGGCAATGAGCAGTTCTTC. This gives the protein CASSAATGGPGNEQFF.

This clonotype was detected once. The chain joins TRBV25-1 to TRBJ1-1; TRBD1 is a possible D gene (5 bases). This CDR3 is built from 13 residues. CDR1 is MGHDK and CDR2 is SYGVNS in the germline V gene. The germline V and J ends were trimmed by 4 bases and 8 bases, with 14 bases remaining between them. CDR3 coding DNA: TGTGCCAGCAGTGTTAGTGGGGCGGGCGAAGCTTTCTTT. It translates to CASSVSGAGEAFF.

V usage is TRBV7-9 and J usage is TRBJ2-1; TRBD2 matches at 12 bases. V shed 6 bases, J shed 6 bases, and the junction held 9 bases outside the gene matches. The germline CDR1 and CDR2 sequences are SEHNR and FQNEAQ (reference sequence). CDR3 length: 16 residues. Here the CDR3 reads CASRPTSGRKGNEQFF. Here the CDR3 DNA reads TGTGCCAGCAGACCGACTAGCGGGAGAAAGGGCAATGAGCAGTTCTTC.

This chain connects TRBV29-1 to TRBJ1-1; maybe TRBD1 (6 bases). Germline-derived CDR1 and CDR2 are SQVTM and ANQGSEA. The germline V and J ends were trimmed by 2 bases and 0 bases, with 7 bases remaining between them. The CDR3 contains 13 residues. The CDR3 reads CSVERGMNTEAFF. The DNA of the CDR3 is TGCAGCGTTGAAAGGGGGATGAACACTGAAGCTTTCTTT.

The sample holds a few counts of this clonotype. V and J are TRBV7-9 and TRBJ1-2; no definite D call. Trimming stripped 1 base from V and 7 bases from J, with 13 bases between. The CDR3 covers 14 residues. CDR1 is SEHNR and CDR2 is FQNEAQ in the germline V gene (reference sequence). CDR3 in DNA: TGTGCCAGCAGCTTAGGGGAGGGTATGCTTGGCTACACCTTC. Its translation is CASSLGEGMLGYTF.

A few counts support this clonotype. V usage is TRBV28 and J usage is TRBJ2-7; 7 nucleotides align to TRBD1. V was pared by 4 bases and J by 4 bases, with 7 bases of the junction left unmatched. The CDR3 has 14 amino acids. Looked up from germline, CDR1 is MDHEN and CDR2 is SYDVKM. The DNA for the CDR3 is TGTGCCAGCAGTTCTGCGACAGGGTCTTACGAGCAGTACTTC. Encoded protein: CASSSATGSYEQYF.

This rearrangement joins TRBV19 to TRBJ2-7, with 9 bases identical to TRBD1. The CDR3 is 14 amino acids. V shed 1 base, J shed 5 bases, and the junction held 3 bases outside the gene matches. CDR1 is LNHDA, CDR2 SQIVND, per germline (reference sequence). The CDR3 loop reads CASSIAGQGNEQYF. In DNA, the CDR3 is TGTGCCAGTAGTATAGCCGGACAGGGGAACGAGCAGTACTTC. The whole variable domain, remainder taken from reference TRBV19 and TRBJ2-7, is DGGITQSPKYLFRKEGQNVTLSCEQNLNHDAMYWYRQDPGQGLRLIYYSQIVNDFQKGDIAEGYSVSREKKESFPLTVTSAQKNPTAFYLCASSIAGQGNEQYFGPGTRLTVT.